Sequencing of this T cell receptor (beta chain) was carried out in a study of T cell responses to AZD1222 COVID-19 vaccine. Notes on the study in general: Vaccine-associated CD4 TCRs ranged over spike, dominating at 160-218 and 743-854. Unmutated regions of variants are reportedly targeted by nearly half of spike-specific TCRs.

Comments on this clone: Its antigen is not identified.

This table comes from immunoSEQ multiplex PCR, and its TCRdb copy is limited to in-frame clones, with some not included. The sample includes approximately 150,000 clones, roughly 93% seen only once; the top ten take about 1.9%. The V gene lost 0 bases and the J gene lost 6 bases, with 20 bases spanning the gap. The CDR3 sequence is 17 residues long. The germline CDR1 and CDR2 sequences are LNHNV and YYDKDF (reference sequence). The sample was peripheral blood, taken 28 days after the second AZD1222 dose. This sequence originates from an adult who received the AZD1222 COVID-19 vaccine. This chain joins TRBV15 and TRBJ1-1, with TRBD1 as a possible D gene (5 bases). The CDR3 nucleotides read TGTGCCACCAGCAGAGAGGGAGCGGGGGGGTCGATCGCTGAAGCTTTCTTT. Its translation: CATSREGAGGSIAEAFF.